What follows are 10 T cell receptor beta chains derived from one specimen sequenced in a study of identical twins. TCRdb re-analysed the 5' RACE reads in MiXCR, keeping a single row per CDR3 protein. The sample contains roughly 630,000 distinct CDR3 sequences, 7.1% of which appear only once. The data also belong to a second study, concerning yellow fever vaccine responses in identical twins.

Sequenced input: PBMCs. These receptors were collected from a young woman in good health.

This chain uses TRBV6-5 with TRBJ2-1; D gene ambiguous. CDR3 size: 16 residues. V was cut by 3 bases and J by 0 bases, with 12 bases left in between. CDR1 and CDR2 (germline): MNHEY, SVGAGI. The CDR3: CASSYRPGPSYNEQFF. In DNA form, the CDR3 reads TGTGCCAGCAGTTATCGGCCGGGCCCCTCCTACAATGAGCAGTTCTTC.

In this sample, this clonotype turned up many times. J is TRBJ1-2 and V is TRBV16; D might be TRBD1 (5 bases). Germline V gene sequence: CDR1 KGHSY, CDR2 FQNENV. The CDR3 spans 15 residues. V lost 0 bases, J lost 2 bases, and 10 bases lay in between. The CDR3 sequence: CASSQSGQENYGYTF. For the CDR3, the DNA is TGTGCCAGCAGCCAATCGGGGCAGGAAAACTATGGCTACACCTTC.

This clonotype was found many times. In DNA, the CDR3 is TGTGCCACCTCCTCTGGGGCCAACGTCCTGACTTTC. This gives the protein CATSSGANVLTF. The V call is TRBV24-1, the J call TRBJ2-6; D remains ambiguous. Per the germline V gene, CDR1 is KGHDR and CDR2 is SFDVKD. There are 12 residues in the CDR3. Trimming cost V 9 bases and J 0 bases, with 2 bases left between them.

This clonotype was recorded many times. CDR3 region: CASSLGASGTYNEQFF. DNA for the CDR3: TGCGCCAGCAGCTTGGGGGCTAGCGGGACCTACAATGAGCAGTTCTTC. The chain links TRBV5-1 to TRBJ2-1; 9 bases agree with TRBD2. V lost 0 bases to trimming and J lost 2 bases; unmatched junction nucleotides: 3. Germline V gives CDR1 SGHRS, CDR2 YFSETQ. The CDR3 covers 16 residues.

This clonotype came up a few times. The chain has TRBV6-1 and TRBJ1-2; TRBD1 aligns across 8 bases. This CDR3 is built from 14 residues. The germline V gene encodes CDR1 MNHNS and CDR2 SASEGT. Trimming took 6 bases from V and 3 from J; bases not matched to a gene: 6. CDR3 sequence: CASRQTGAYYGYTF. The CDR3 DNA reads TGTGCCAGCAGACAGACAGGGGCCTACTATGGCTACACCTTC.

In the case of this clonotype: A read error may produce the germline difference seen at one junction end. The rearrangement uses TRBV5-1 and TRBJ2-7; 9 bases fit TRBD2. The CDR3 is 17 amino acids. Germline-derived CDR1 and CDR2 are SGHRS and YFSETQ. CDR3: CASRLLDGASGIYGQYF. DNA for the CDR3: TGCGCCAGCAGGCTCCTCGACGGTGCTAGCGGGATATACGGGCAGTACTTC.

This clonotype was found many times. The chain carries TRBV21-1 and TRBJ2-3; TRBD1 is the table's D call, not checked against the DNA. TRBV21-1 is tagged as a pseudogene. The CDR3 has 15 amino acids. The CDR3 loop is CASSYTGSHTDTQYF. In DNA form, the CDR3 reads TGTGCCAGCAGCTACACCGGGAGCCACACAGATACGCAGTATTTT.

This clonotype showed up just a few times. The CDR3 sequence is CASSGLAGQRREQYF. CDR3 nucleotide sequence: TGTGCCAGCAGTGGACTAGCGGGCCAACGTAGGGAGCAGTACTTC. The chain has TRBV27 and TRBJ2-7; 11 bases map to TRBD2. J was trimmed by 7 bases and V by 5 bases; bases with no gene match: 10. Germline values: CDR1 MNHEY, CDR2 SMNVEV (reference sequence). The CDR3 is made up of 15 amino acids.

The rearrangement uses TRBV5-1 and TRBJ2-1; 11 bases are shared with TRBD2. The CDR3 consists of 16 residues. J lost 6 bases, V lost 5 bases, and 10 bases had no gene match. Per germline, CDR1 SGHRS and CDR2 YFSETQ. The CDR3 spells CASRQTSGTSGNEQFF. The CDR3 DNA is TGCGCCAGCAGACAAACCTCCGGGACTAGCGGCAATGAGCAGTTCTTC.

This clonotype has just a few counts. The V call is TRBV12-3 or TRBV12-4, the J call TRBJ1-1; D perhaps matches TRBD1 (5 bases). V lost 7 bases and J lost 7, with 10 bases in between. CDR3 size: 11 residues. CDR3: CASNWRGEAFF. The CDR3, as DNA: TGTGCCAGCAACTGGAGGGGTGAAGCTTTCTTT.